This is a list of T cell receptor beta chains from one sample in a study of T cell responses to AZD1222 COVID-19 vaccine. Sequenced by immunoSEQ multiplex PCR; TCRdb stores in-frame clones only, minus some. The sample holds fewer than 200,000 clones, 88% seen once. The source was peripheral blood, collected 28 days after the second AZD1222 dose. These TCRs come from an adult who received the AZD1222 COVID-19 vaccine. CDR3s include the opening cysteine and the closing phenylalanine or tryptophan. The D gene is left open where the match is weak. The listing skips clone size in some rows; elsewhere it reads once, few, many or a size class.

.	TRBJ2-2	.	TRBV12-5	CASGRTTEYGELFF	TGTGCTAGTGGGCGGACCACGGAGTACGGGGAGCTGTTTTTT
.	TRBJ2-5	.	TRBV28	CASTTGLQTQYF	TGTGCCAGCACCACGGGCCTGCAGACCCAGTACTTC
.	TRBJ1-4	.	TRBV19	CASSLGRGSNEKLFF	TGTGCCAGTAGTCTCGGAAGGGGATCTAATGAAAAACTGTTTTTT
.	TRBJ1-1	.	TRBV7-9	CASSWSLNTEAFF	TGTGCCAGCAGTTGGAGCCTGAACACTGAAGCTTTCTTT
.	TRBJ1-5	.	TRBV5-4	CASSPGGSNQPQHF	TGTGCCAGCAGCCCGGGGGGTAGCAATCAGCCCCAGCATTTT
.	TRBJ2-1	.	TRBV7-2	CASSLGTVNEQFF	TGTGCCAGCAGCTTAGGGACTGTCAATGAGCAGTTCTTC
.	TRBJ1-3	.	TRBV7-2	CASSRGNSGNTIYF	TGTGCCAGCAGTCGAGGGAACTCTGGAAACACCATATATTTT
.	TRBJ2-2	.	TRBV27	CASSPTRSRAHTGELFF	TGTGCCAGCAGTCCTACTAGATCGAGGGCCCACACCGGGGAGCTGTTTTTT
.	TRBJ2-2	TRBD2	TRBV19	CASSIGASGSRTGELFF	TGTGCCAGTAGTATAGGGGCTAGCGGGAGTCGGACCGGGGAGCTGTTTTTT
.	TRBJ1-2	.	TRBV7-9	CASSLDRSGYTF	TGTGCCAGCAGCTTGGACAGATCTGGCTACACCTTC
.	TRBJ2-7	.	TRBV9	CASSNSRGTEQYF	TGTGCCAGCAGCAACTCGAGGGGGACCGAGCAGTACTTC
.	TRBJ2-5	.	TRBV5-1	CASSLQGGGETQYF	TGCGCCAGCAGCTTGCAGGGAGGCGGAGAGACCCAGTACTTC
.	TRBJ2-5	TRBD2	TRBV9	CASSPGTSGSGGYQETQYF	TGTGCCAGCAGCCCGGGGACTAGCGGGAGCGGGGGGTACCAAGAGACCCAGTACTTC
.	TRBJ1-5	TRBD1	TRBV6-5	CASSYDRGGQPQHF	TGTGCCAGCAGTTACGACAGGGGAGGTCAGCCCCAGCATTTT
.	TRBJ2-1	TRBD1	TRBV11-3	CASSLDGTVGEQFF	TGTGCCAGCAGCTTAGACGGGACAGTCGGTGAGCAGTTCTTC
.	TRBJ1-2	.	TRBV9	CASAGLSGSYGYTF	TGTGCCAGCGCCGGGTTGTCCGGTAGCTATGGCTACACCTTC
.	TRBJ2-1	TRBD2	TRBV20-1	CSASVAGGSYNEQFF	TGCAGTGCTAGTGTGGCGGGAGGGTCCTACAATGAGCAGTTCTTC
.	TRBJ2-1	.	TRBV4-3	CASSHAGSYNEQFF	TGCGCCAGCAGCCACGCGGGAAGCTACAATGAGCAGTTCTTC
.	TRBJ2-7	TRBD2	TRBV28	CASSLLAGESEQYF	TGTGCCAGCAGTTTATTAGCGGGAGAGAGCGAGCAGTACTTC
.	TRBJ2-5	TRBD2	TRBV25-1	CASSGSQGGETQYF	TGTGCCAGCAGTGGCTCGCAGGGAGGGGAGACCCAGTACTTC
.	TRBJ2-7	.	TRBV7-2	CASSSNPASYEQYF	TGTGCCAGCAGCTCCAACCCGGCATCCTACGAGCAGTACTTC
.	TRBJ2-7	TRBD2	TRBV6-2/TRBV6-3	CASSRGGSPEQYF	TGTGCCAGCAGCCGGGGCGGGAGTCCCGAGCAGTACTTC
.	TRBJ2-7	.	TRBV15	CATYLRDSPRDEQYF	TGTGCCACCTACTTAAGGGACTCCCCACGCGACGAGCAGTACTTC
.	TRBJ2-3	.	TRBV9	CASSIRLGADTQYF	TGTGCCAGCAGCATTCGACTAGGGGCAGATACGCAGTATTTT
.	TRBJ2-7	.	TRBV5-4	CASSYPGGRGYEQYF	TGTGCCAGCAGCTACCCGGGGGGCAGGGGTTACGAGCAGTACTTC
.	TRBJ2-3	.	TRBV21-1	CASSKGGLAASTDTQYF	TGTGCCAGCAGCAAGGGAGGGCTAGCGGCTAGCACAGATACGCAGTATTTT
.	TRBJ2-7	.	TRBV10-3	CAISGVEREQYF	TGTGCCATCAGCGGAGTGGAGCGCGAGCAGTACTTC
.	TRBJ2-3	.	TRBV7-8	CASSLEASPSHTQYF	TGTGCCAGCAGCTTAGAGGCCAGTCCGAGCCATACGCAGTATTTT
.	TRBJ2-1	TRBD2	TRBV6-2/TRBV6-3	CASSYAVSGGRLEGYNEQFF	TGTGCCAGCAGTTACGCCGTTTCCGGCGGGAGGTTGGAAGGGTACAATGAGCAGTTCTTC
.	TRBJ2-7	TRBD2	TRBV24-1	CATSDLGGDEQYF	TGTGCCACCAGTGATTTGGGGGGGGACGAGCAGTACTTC
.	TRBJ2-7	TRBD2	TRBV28	CASRRGREYEQYF	TGTGCCAGCCGCCGGGGGAGGGAGTACGAGCAGTACTTC
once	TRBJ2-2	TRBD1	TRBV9	CASSARDSSTGELFF	TGTGCCAGCAGCGCCCGGGACAGTAGCACCGGGGAGCTGTTTTTT
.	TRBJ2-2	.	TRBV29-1	CSAKEGPYTGELFF	TGCAGCGCGAAGGAGGGGCCGTACACCGGGGAGCTGTTTTTT
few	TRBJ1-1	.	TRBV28	CASNPQGTNTEAFF	TGTGCCAGCAACCCGCAGGGGACGAACACTGAAGCTTTCTTT
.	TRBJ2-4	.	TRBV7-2	CASSLGGRNIQYF	TGTGCCAGCAGCTTAGGAGGTAGAAACATTCAGTACTTC
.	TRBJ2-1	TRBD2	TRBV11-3	CASSSRTSGHNEQFF	TGTGCCAGCAGCTCTCGGACTAGCGGGCACAATGAGCAGTTCTTC
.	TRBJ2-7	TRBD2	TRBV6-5	CASSSILAGAGEQYF	TGTGCCAGCAGTTCGATCTTAGCGGGAGCTGGTGAGCAGTACTTC
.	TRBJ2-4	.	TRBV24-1	CATSDSLTSAKNIQYF	TGTGCCACCAGTGATTCCCTCACTTCAGCCAAAAACATTCAGTACTTC
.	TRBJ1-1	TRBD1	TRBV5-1	CASSRYGQGSFDTEAFF	TGCGCCAGCAGCCGATATGGACAGGGGTCGTTTGACACTGAAGCTTTCTTT
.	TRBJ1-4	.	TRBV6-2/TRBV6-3	CASSSATGTSGVEKLFF	TGTGCCAGCAGCTCCGCCACCGGGACTTCCGGTGTGGAAAAACTGTTTTTT
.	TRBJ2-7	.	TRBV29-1	CSAYLAYGTDEQYF	TGCAGCGCGTATTTAGCCTACGGGACGGACGAGCAGTACTTC
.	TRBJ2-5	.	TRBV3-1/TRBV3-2	CASSQMEFQETQYF	TGTGCCAGCAGCCAAATGGAATTTCAAGAGACCCAGTACTTC
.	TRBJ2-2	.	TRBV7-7	CASTKTGANTGELFF	TGTGCTAGCACCAAGACTGGGGCGAACACCGGGGAGCTGTTTTTT
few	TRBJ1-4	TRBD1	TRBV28	CASSGGGQGLGKLFF	TGTGCCAGCAGTGGGGGGGGACAGGGTTTGGGAAAACTGTTTTTT
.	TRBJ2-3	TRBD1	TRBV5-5	CASSLRDRGDTQYF	TGTGCCAGCAGCTTGAGGGACAGGGGTGATACGCAGTATTTT
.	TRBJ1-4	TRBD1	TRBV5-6	CASSLGQGAGEKLFF	TGTGCCAGCAGCTTGGGACAGGGGGCGGGAGAAAAACTGTTTTTT
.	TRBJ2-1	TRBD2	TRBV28	CASSSGLARRNEQFF	TGTGCCAGCAGTTCCGGACTAGCGCGGCGCAATGAGCAGTTCTTC
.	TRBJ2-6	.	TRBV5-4	CASSLDASSGANVLTF	TGTGCCAGCAGCTTGGACGCAAGCTCTGGGGCCAACGTCCTGACTTTC
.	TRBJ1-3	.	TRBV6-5	CASTGSGNTIYF	TGTGCCAGCACAGGCTCTGGAAACACCATATATTTT
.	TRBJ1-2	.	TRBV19	CASKIRERYGYTF	TGTGCCAGTAAAATCAGGGAACGCTATGGCTACACCTTC
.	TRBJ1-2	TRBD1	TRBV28	CASTRQGGGYTF	TGTGCCAGCACCAGACAGGGGGGAGGCTACACCTTC
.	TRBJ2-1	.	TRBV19	CASQRVGNEQFF	TGTGCCAGTCAAAGAGTCGGAAATGAGCAGTTCTTC
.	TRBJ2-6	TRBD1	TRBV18	CASSQGAGANVLTF	TGTGCCAGCTCACAGGGGGCAGGGGCCAACGTCCTGACTTTC
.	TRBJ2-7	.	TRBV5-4	CASSLEPSRPPQQYF	TGTGCCAGCAGCTTGGAGCCTAGCCGCCCCCCTCAGCAGTACTTC
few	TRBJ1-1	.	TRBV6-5	CASSSRAPTEAFF	TGTGCCAGCAGTAGCCGGGCCCCCACTGAAGCTTTCTTT